The rows below give T cell receptor beta chains drawn from one sample of a study of PD-L1 blockade in urothelial cancer. TCRdb keeps only in-frame clones here, not all; method: immunoSEQ multiplex PCR. The sample gives 50,000 or so clones, approximately 86% of which show up once; about a sixth is in the top ten. The specimen comprised PBMCs, sampled around atezolizumab (anti-PD-L1) treatment. Receptors originate from a man aged 55 to 70 with urothelial cancer. Both conserved end residues are part of each CDR3. The D gene is left open where the match is weak. Where a row states a size, it is once, few, many or the class of an expanded clone; other rows omit it.

d_gene	abundance	v_gene	j_gene	CDR3nt	CDR3aa
-	once	TRBV27	TRBJ2-1	TGTGCCAGCAGTGATGGGGCGTCCTACAATGAGCAGTTCTTC	CASSDGASYNEQFF
TRBD1	-	TRBV10-3	TRBJ1-1	TGTGCCATCAGTGTAGGACAGGGGGACACTGAAGCTTTCTTT	CAISVGQGDTEAFF
-	-	TRBV28	TRBJ2-7	TGTGCCAGCAGTTGGGAGGGGGGCAGTGGCTACGAGCAGTACTTC	CASSWEGGSGYEQYF
-	-	TRBV19	TRBJ1-5	TGTGCCAGTAGTATGGGAGGGGACCCACATCAGCCCCAGCATTTT	CASSMGGDPHQPQHF
TRBD1	once	TRBV18	TRBJ2-1	TGTGCCAGCTCGCAAAAGGACAGGGCCCGTCAGGAGCAGTTCTTC	CASSQKDRARQEQFF
-	-	TRBV29-1	TRBJ1-1	TGCAGCGTTGATTCTGACAGATTGAACACTGAAGCTTTCTTT	CSVDSDRLNTEAFF
TRBD1	once	TRBV30	TRBJ2-7	TGTGCCTTTGACAACCGGGACAGCCTCTCCTACGAGCAGTACTTC	CAFDNRDSLSYEQYF
TRBD1	-	TRBV6-6	TRBJ1-2	TGTGCCAGCACCTCTAGTCGACAGGGGGATGGCTACACCTTC	CASTSSRQGDGYTF
TRBD1	-	TRBV2	TRBJ2-5	TGTGCCAGCAATGAACAGGGGAAAGAGACCCAGTACTTC	CASNEQGKETQYF
-	-	TRBV15	TRBJ2-2	TGTGCCACCAGCAGCCTAAACACCGGGGAGCTGTTTTTT	CATSSLNTGELFF
-	-	TRBV18	TRBJ2-7	TGTGCCAGCTCACAAGCGGGTCTACACTCCTACGAGCAGTACTTC	CASSQAGLHSYEQYF
-	-	TRBV6-1	TRBJ2-7	TGTGCCAGCACTTTTAGCGGCTCGACCTACGAGCAGTACTTC	CASTFSGSTYEQYF
-	-	TRBV4-1	TRBJ2-2	TGCGCCAGCTGCTACAGGAGTAACACCGGGGAGCTGTTTTTT	CASCYRSNTGELFF
TRBD1	-	TRBV19	TRBJ1-5	TGTGCCAGTAGTATAGGTCCCGGGACAGGGATTGAGGTCCAGCATTTT	CASSIGPGTGIEVQHF
-	-	TRBV30	TRBJ1-1	TGTGCCTGGACGGAGCAGGGGAACACTGAAGCTTTCTTT	CAWTEQGNTEAFF
-	-	TRBV7-8	TRBJ1-2	TGTGCCAGCAGCCCGGGGGAAATTCCGTCTGGCTACACCTTC	CASSPGEIPSGYTF
-	-	TRBV27	TRBJ2-6	TGTGCCAGCAGTTTACGGGTTGGGGCCAACGTCCTGACTTTC	CASSLRVGANVLTF
TRBD1	-	TRBV5-1	TRBJ1-1	TGCGCCAGCAGCAGGGGACAGGTCATCTCTGAAGCTTTCTTT	CASSRGQVISEAFF
-	-	TRBV12-5	TRBJ2-3	TGTGCTAGTGCCCTAGGGGCGCTAGATACGCAGTATTTT	CASALGALDTQYF
TRBD1	-	TRBV18	TRBJ2-1	TGTGCCAGCTCACCCGTCCAGGGGGCATCCTACAATGAGCAGTTCTTC	CASSPVQGASYNEQFF
-	once	TRBV7-3	TRBJ2-1	TGTGCCAGCAGCTTTTCAGCAGCGAGCTCCTACAATGAGCAGTTCTTC	CASSFSAASSYNEQFF
-	-	TRBV19	TRBJ2-6	TGTGCCAGTAGTCCCAGCCCGACAAGCTCTGGGGCCAACGTCCTGACTTTC	CASSPSPTSSGANVLTF
TRBD1	-	TRBV5-4	TRBJ1-1	TGTGCCAGCAGCTTGGGACAGGGGGCCCGGACTGAAGCTTTCTTT	CASSLGQGARTEAFF
TRBD2	-	TRBV15	TRBJ2-1	TGTGCCACCAGCCCACAATTAATAGGGCTAGCGGGGATCAATGAGCAGTTCTTC	CATSPQLIGLAGINEQFF